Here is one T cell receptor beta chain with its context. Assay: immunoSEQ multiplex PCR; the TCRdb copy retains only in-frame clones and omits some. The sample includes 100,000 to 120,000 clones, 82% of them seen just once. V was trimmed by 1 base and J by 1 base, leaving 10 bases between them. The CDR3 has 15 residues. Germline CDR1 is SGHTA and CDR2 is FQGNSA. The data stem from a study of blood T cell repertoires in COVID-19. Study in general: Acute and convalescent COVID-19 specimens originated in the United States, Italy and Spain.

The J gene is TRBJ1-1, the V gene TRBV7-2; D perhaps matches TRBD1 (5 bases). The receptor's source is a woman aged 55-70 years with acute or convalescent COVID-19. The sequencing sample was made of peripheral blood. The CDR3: CASSLVRQGNTEAFF. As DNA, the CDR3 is TGTGCCAGCAGCTTAGTCCGGCAGGGGAACACTGAAGCTTTCTTT.